The present T cell receptor (beta chain) was sequenced within a study of CD8+ T cells in alopecia areata. Across the whole study: Patients received oral tofacitinib, 5 to 10 mg twice daily, for moderate-to-severe alopecia areata.

Stated treatment: oral pan-JAK inhibitor, 5-10 mg twice daily. General study results and limits: On tofacitinib, scalp clonality and expanded CD8+ clones among top 100 fell significantly. The study found higher clonality in lesional than normal scalp, especially in alopecia totalis/universalis.

The CDR3 is made up of 14 amino acids. The V end was cut by 3 bases, the J end by 5 bases, with 13 bases between. CDR1 and CDR2 (germline): SGDLS, YYNGEE. This clone was observed a handful of times. What it binds is not known. Sequencing relied on a cDNA template that was reverse transcribed from extracted RNA. Clones were sequenced by immunoSEQ multiplex PCR, and TCRdb holds only the in-frame ones, with some missing. This sample has fewer than 250,000 clones, with under 80% found just once. Source: CD4+ T cells sorted from blood, taken around week 50, from a patient treated with tofacitinib. The V and J genes are TRBV9 and TRBJ2-3; D may match TRBD1 or TRBD2 (5 bases each). This TCR derives from a human donor with alopecia areata. The CDR3, as DNA: TGTGCCAGCAGCGCGCGCCGGGACCGAGATACGCAGTATTTT. This sequence encodes CASSARRDRDTQYF.